The 7 T cell receptor beta chains below were found in one sample sequenced in a study of T cells after posttransplantation cyclophosphamide. Assay used: immunoSEQ multiplex PCR; TCRdb lists only in-frame clones, some missing. The profile covers around 35,000 clones, none occurring a single time. Source material: PBMCs. Every receptor here comes from a man aged 25-45 years in good health and a related stem cell transplant donor.

Many counts were recorded for this clone. The chain combines TRBV18 with TRBJ1-1; possible D gene TRBD1, 5 bases. This CDR3 has 15 residues. The V gene lost 2 bases and the J gene lost 4 bases, with 14 bases spanning the gap. The germline CDR1 and CDR2 sequences are KGHSH and LQKENI. Here the CDR3 reads CASSPRETGGTEAFF. The CDR3 nucleotides read TGTGCCAGCTCACCAAGAGAGACGGGGGGCACTGAAGCTTTCTTT.

The table lists this clone with many counts. This chain links TRBV28 with TRBJ2-1; D may be TRBD1 (5 bases). This CDR3 contains 15 residues. V was trimmed by 2 bases and J by 6 bases, leaving 14 bases between them. CDR1 is MDHEN, CDR2 SYDVKM, per germline. CDR3 region: CASSLIGALSNEQFF. The DNA of the CDR3 is TGTGCCAGCAGTTTAATAGGGGCTCTTAGCAATGAGCAGTTCTTC.

This clone was picked up many times. The chain has TRBV4-2 and TRBJ1-2, with 7 bases fitting TRBD1. The germline V gene has CDR1 LGHNA and CDR2 YNFKEQ. This CDR3 comprises 15 residues. V shed 0 bases and J 4 bases; nucleotides not matched to a gene: 5. The CDR3 region is CASSQDDRALYGYTF. DNA for the CDR3: TGTGCCAGCAGCCAAGACGACAGGGCCCTCTATGGCTACACCTTC.

At least ten counts were recorded for this clone. This chain joins TRBV25-1 and TRBJ2-3, with a tentative D call TRBD1 (6 bases). The CDR3 is 13 amino acids. Trimming left V 6 bases short and J 6 bases short, with 13 bases between. CDR1 is MGHDK, CDR2 SYGVNS, per germline. CDR3 sequence: CASSGTSSDTQYF. The CDR3 DNA reads as TGTGCCAGCAGCGGGACAAGCAGCGATACGCAGTATTTT.

In its sample, this clone was seen many times. The rearrangement uses TRBV10-3 and TRBJ1-6, with D unresolved. This CDR3 has 13 amino acids. CDR1 and CDR2 (germline): ENHRY, SYGVKD. V dropped 5 bases and J dropped 7 bases, with 9 bases sitting between them. DNA of the CDR3: TGTGCCATCAGTCCAGGTGGGAATTCACCCCTCCACTTT. Protein sequence: CAISPGGNSPLHF.

The chain combines TRBV9 with TRBJ2-3, with D hard to call. CDR1 is SGDLS, CDR2 YYNGEE, per germline. Trimming shortened V by 0 bases and J by 2 bases, and 13 bases separated the two germline ends. CDR3 length equals 16 residues. CDR3 bases: TGTGCCAGCAGCGTAGCCCCAGACAAATACACAGATACGCAGTATTTT. Translated, it gives CASSVAPDKYTDTQYF.

This clone was detected only a few times. The V and J genes are TRBV25-1 and TRBJ1-1, with a weak D call TRBD1 (6 bases). V was clipped by 4 bases and J by 0 bases, with 9 bases between them. Germline-derived CDR1 and CDR2 are MGHDK and SYGVNS. This CDR3 contains 14 residues. CDR3 sequence: CASSGRGVNTEAFF. The CDR3 nucleotides are TGTGCCAGCAGTGGCAGGGGCGTGAACACTGAAGCTTTCTTT.